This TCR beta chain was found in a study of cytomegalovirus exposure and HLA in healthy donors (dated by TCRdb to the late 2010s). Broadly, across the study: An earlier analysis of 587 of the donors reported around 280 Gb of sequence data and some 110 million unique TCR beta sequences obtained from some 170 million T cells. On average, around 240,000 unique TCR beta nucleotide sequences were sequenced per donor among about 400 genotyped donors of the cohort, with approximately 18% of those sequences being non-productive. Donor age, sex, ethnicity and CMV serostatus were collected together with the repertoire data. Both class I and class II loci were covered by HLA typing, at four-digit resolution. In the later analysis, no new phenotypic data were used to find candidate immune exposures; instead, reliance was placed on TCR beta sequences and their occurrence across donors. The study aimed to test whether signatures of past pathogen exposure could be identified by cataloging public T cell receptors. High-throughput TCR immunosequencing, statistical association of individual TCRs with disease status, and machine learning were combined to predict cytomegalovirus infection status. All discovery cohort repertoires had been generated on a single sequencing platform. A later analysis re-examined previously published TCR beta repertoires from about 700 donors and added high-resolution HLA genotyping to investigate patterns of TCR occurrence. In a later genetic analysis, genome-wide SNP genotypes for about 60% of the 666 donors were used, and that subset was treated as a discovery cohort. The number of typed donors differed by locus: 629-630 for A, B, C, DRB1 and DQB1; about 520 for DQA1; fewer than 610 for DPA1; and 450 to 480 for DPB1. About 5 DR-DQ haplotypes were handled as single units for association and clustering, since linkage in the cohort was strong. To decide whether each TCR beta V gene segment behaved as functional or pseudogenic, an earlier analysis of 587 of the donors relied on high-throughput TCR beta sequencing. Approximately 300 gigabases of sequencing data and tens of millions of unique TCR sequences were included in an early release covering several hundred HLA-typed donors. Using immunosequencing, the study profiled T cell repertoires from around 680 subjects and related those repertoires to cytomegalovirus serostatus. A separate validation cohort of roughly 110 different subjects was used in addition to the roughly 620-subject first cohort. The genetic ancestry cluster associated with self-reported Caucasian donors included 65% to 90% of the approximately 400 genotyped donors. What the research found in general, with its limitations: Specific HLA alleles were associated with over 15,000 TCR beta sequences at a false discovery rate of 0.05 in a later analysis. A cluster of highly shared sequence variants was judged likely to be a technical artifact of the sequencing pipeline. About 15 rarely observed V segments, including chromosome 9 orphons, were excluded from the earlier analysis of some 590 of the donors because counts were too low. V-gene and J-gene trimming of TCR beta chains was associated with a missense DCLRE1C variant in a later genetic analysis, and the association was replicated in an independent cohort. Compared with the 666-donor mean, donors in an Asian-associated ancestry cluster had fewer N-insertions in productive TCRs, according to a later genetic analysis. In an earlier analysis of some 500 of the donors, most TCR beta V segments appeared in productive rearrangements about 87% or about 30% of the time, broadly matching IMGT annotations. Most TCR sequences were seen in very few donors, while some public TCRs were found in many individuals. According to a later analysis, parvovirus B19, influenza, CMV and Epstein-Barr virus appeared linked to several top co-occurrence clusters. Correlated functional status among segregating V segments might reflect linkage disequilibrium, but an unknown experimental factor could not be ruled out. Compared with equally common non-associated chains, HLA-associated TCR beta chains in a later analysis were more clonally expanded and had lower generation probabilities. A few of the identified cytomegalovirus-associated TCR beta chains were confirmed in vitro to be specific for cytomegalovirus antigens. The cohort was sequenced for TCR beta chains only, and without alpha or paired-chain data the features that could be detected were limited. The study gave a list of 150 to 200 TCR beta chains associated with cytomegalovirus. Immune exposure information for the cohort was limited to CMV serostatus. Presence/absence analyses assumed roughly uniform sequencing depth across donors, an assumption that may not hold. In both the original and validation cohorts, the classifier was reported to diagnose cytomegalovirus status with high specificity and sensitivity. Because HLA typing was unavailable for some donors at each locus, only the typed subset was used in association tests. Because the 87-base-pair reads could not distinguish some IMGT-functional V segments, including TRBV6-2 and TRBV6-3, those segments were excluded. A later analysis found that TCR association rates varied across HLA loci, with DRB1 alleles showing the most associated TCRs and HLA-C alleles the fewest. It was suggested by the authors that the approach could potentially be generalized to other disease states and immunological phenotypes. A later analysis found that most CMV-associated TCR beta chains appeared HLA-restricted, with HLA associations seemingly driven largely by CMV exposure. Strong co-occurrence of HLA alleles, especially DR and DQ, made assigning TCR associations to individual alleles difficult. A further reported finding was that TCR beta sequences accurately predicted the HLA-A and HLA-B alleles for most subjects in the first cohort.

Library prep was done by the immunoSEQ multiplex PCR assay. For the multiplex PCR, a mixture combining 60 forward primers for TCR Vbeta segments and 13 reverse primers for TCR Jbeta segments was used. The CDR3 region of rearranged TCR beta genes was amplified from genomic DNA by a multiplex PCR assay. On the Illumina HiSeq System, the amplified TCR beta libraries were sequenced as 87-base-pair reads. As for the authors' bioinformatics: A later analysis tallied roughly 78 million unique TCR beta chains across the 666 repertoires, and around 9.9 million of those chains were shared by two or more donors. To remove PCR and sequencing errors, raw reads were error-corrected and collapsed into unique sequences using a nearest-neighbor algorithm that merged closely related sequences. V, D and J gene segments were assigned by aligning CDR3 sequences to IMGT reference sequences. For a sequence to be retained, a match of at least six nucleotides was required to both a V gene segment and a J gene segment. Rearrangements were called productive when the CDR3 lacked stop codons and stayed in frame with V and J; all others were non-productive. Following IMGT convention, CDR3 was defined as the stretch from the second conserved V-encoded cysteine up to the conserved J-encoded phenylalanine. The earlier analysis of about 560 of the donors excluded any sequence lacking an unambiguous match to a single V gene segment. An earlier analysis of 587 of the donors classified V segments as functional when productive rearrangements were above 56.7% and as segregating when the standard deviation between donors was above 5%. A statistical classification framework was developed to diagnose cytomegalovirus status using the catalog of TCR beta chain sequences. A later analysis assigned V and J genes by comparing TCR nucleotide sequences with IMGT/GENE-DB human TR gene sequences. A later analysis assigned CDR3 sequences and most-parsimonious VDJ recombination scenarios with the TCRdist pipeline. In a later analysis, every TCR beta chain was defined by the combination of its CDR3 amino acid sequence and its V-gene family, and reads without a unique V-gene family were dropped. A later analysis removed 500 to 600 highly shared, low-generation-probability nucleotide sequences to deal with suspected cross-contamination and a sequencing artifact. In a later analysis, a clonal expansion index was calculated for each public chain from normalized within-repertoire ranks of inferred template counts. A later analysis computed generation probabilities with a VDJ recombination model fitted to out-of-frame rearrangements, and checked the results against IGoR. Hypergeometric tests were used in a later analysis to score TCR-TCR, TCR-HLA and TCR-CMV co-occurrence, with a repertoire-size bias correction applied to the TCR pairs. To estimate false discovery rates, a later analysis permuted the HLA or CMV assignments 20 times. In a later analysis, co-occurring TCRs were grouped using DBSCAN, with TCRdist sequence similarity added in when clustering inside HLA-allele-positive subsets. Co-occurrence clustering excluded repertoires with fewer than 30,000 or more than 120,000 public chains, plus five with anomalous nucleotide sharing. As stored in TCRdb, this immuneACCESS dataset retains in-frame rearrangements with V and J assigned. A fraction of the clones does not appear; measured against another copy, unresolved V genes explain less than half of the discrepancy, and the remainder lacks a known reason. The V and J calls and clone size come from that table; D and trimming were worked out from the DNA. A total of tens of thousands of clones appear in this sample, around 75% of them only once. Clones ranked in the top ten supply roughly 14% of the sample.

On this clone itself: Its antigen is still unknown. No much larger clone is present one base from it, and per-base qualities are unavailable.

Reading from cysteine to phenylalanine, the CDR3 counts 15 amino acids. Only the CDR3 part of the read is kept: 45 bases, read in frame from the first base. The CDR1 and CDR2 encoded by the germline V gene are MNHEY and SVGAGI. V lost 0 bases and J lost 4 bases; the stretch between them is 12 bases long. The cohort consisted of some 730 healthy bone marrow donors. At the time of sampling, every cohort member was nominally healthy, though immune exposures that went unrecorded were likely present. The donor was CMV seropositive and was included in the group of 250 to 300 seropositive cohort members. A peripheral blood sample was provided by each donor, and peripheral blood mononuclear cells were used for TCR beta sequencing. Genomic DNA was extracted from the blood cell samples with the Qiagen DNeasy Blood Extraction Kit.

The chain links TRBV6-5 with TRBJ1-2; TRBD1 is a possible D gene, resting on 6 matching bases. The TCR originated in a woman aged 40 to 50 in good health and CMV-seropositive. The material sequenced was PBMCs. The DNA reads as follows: TGTGCCAGCAGTTACTCTTTGGGACAAGGCTATGGCTACACCTTC. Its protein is CASSYSLGQGYGYTF.